The source of this T cell receptor beta chain is a study of blood T cells in healthy people across ages. Study outcomes and limitations: Researchers deemed the diversity estimates from one million T cells underestimates. Among T cells, TCR beta diversity per million cells dropped roughly linearly as age rose.

Combining a sample-barcoded 5' primer with a J-beta primer mix, a second PCR ran for roughly 6 to 12 cycles. TCRdb re-derived calls from the 5' RACE reads in MiXCR, one entry per CDR3 protein. The top ten clones hold roughly 24% of a sample with around 780,000 distinct CDR3 sequences, around three fifths of them seen once. For this clonotype: The target antigen is unknown.

CDR1 is DFQATT and CDR2 is SNEGSKA in the germline V gene (reference sequence). The CDR3 is 12 residues long. V lost 6 bases and J 3 bases, leaving 11 bases between the germline ends. Researchers report isolating at least 6 million PBMCs per sample. Sequenced material: blood. The TCR was taken from a man aged 40-49 years in good health. The chain employs TRBV20-1 and TRBJ1-2; TRBD1 might be the D (5 bases). The CDR3 is CSAEVGDYGYTF. The DNA for the CDR3 is TGCAGTGCAGAGGTGGGGGACTATGGCTACACCTTC.